Listed below are T cell receptor beta chains from one sample, sequenced in a study of shared clonotypes between healthy human individuals. The protocol was immunoSEQ multiplex PCR, while the TCRdb copy is restricted to in-frame clones and leaves out a portion. The sample has hundreds of thousands of clones, almost 97% seen once. Sequencing input: naive CD4+ T cells sorted from blood. These receptors originate from a woman in her 30s in good health. CDR3s include the opening cysteine and the closing phenylalanine or tryptophan. The D gene is left open where the match is weak. Where a row states a size, it is once, few, many or the class of an expanded clone; other rows omit it.

v_call	d_call	j_call	clone_size	cdr3_nt	cdr3_aa
TRBV6-4	.	TRBJ1-2	.	TGTGCCAGCAGTGTGGAACAGGGTTATGGCTACACCTTC	CASSVEQGYGYTF
TRBV6-6	TRBD1	TRBJ2-5	.	TGTGCCAGCAGCCCCAGGGGGCGAGAGACCCAGTACTTC	CASSPRGRETQYF
TRBV29-1	.	TRBJ2-1	.	TGCAGCGTTGAGGGGTCCTCCCAGCGTAGCAGGTTCTTC	CSVEGSSQRSRFF
TRBV27	.	TRBJ1-2	.	TGTGCCAGCAGTTTAAGGGTCGGCGGAGGGCTTAACTATGGCTACACCTTC	CASSLRVGGGLNYGYTF
TRBV9	.	TRBJ1-1	.	TGTGCCAGCAGCGTAGTCACAGGCACTGAAGCTTTCTTT	CASSVVTGTEAFF
TRBV4-1	.	TRBJ2-4	once	TGCGCCAGCAGCCAGACTCTGGCTAGCGCCAACAAAAACATTCAGTACTTC	CASSQTLASANKNIQYF
TRBV28	TRBD1	TRBJ1-1	.	TGTGCCAGCAGTGAGGGACAGGGGATGAACACTGAAGCTTTCTTT	CASSEGQGMNTEAFF
TRBV19	.	TRBJ1-2	.	TGTGCCAGTAGTATCCCCCTAAACTATGGCTACACCTTC	CASSIPLNYGYTF
TRBV30	.	TRBJ1-1	.	TGTGCCGGTCAGTTATTGAACACTGAAGCTTTCTTT	CAGQLLNTEAFF
TRBV5-1	TRBD2	TRBJ2-5	once	TGCGCCAGCAGCTTTGCTCGCCAGACTAGCGGCGGGGACCAGTACTTC	CASSFARQTSGGDQYF
TRBV5-1	.	TRBJ2-7	once	TGCGCCAGCAGCTTTTTCGCAGGGTTGAACGAGCAGTACTTC	CASSFFAGLNEQYF
TRBV5-1	.	TRBJ2-1	.	TGCGCCAGCAGCCTAGGAGGGCCTGGCAATGAGCAGTTCTTC	CASSLGGPGNEQFF
TRBV18	.	TRBJ1-5	once	TGTGCCAGCTCACCACCGTCGGGGAGGCAGGGTCAGCCCCAGCATTTT	CASSPPSGRQGQPQHF
TRBV27	.	TRBJ1-5	.	TGTGCCAGCAGTTTAGCGCGCAATCAGCCCCAGCATTTT	CASSLARNQPQHF
TRBV4-2	.	TRBJ2-1	.	TGTGCCAGCAGCCAAGATCCCCAAGCGTCGGCCTACAATGAGCAGTTCTTC	CASSQDPQASAYNEQFF
TRBV28	TRBD1	TRBJ1-3	once	TGTGCCAGCAGTCCGGGACAGGGGTTAAGCACCATATATTTT	CASSPGQGLSTIYF
TRBV19	TRBD2	TRBJ2-1	.	TGTGCCAGTGGCCTTGGCGGGGGGCAGTTCTTC	CASGLGGGQFF
TRBV5-4	.	TRBJ1-2	.	TGTGCCAGCAGCTTGGTCGGGGGCAGCTATGGCTACACCTTC	CASSLVGGSYGYTF
TRBV5-1	.	TRBJ2-4	.	TGCGCCAGCAGCTTGGACGCAGACCTAGCCAAAAACATTCAGTACTTC	CASSLDADLAKNIQYF
TRBV27	.	TRBJ1-1	once	TGTGCCAGCAGTTTAACGGGGCCATCCCACACTGAAGCTTTCTTT	CASSLTGPSHTEAFF
TRBV18	.	TRBJ1-3	.	TGTGCCAGCTCAGTGACAGTGAGCCACTCTGGAAACACCATATATTTT	CASSVTVSHSGNTIYF
TRBV11-2	.	TRBJ1-1	.	TGTGCCAGCAGCTCACAGGGTGGGGGCACTGAAGCTTTCTTT	CASSSQGGGTEAFF
TRBV2	.	TRBJ2-7	.	TGTGCCAGCAGTCCGATGGGGGACTCAACCTACGAGCAGTACTTC	CASSPMGDSTYEQYF
TRBV19	TRBD1	TRBJ2-7	.	TGTGCCAGTAGTATAGGTGGGACAGTGACATACGAGCAGTACTTC	CASSIGGTVTYEQYF
TRBV6-5	TRBD2	TRBJ2-3	.	TGTGCCAGCAGAACTGGACTAGCCGTTGAAGATACGCAGTATTTT	CASRTGLAVEDTQYF
TRBV30	.	TRBJ1-3	.	TGTGCCTGGATCGGACAGCCTCACTCTGGAAACACCATATATTTT	CAWIGQPHSGNTIYF
TRBV28	TRBD1	TRBJ1-1	.	TGTGCCAGCAGGGTATCTGGACAGGGTAGACGGGGCACTGAAGCTTTCTTT	CASRVSGQGRRGTEAFF